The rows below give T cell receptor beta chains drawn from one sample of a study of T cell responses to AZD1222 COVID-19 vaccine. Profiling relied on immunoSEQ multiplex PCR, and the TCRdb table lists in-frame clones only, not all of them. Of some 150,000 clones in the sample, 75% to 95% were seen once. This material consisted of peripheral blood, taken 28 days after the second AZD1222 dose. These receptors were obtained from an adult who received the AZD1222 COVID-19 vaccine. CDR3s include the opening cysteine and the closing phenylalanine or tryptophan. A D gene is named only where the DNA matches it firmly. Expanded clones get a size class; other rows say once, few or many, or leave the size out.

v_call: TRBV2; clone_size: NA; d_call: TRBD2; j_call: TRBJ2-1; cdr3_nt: TGTGCCAGCAGGTCTCTAGCGGGAGTTTCGAGTGAGCAGTTCTTC; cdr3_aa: CASRSLAGVSSEQFF
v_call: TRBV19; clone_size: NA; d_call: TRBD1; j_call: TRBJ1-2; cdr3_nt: TGTGCCAGTAGTGTGGGACAGCCCTTCGTCTATGGCTACACCTTC; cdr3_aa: CASSVGQPFVYGYTF
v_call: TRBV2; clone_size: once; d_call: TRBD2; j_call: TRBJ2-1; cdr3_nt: TGTGCCAGCAGTGAAGAATGGGGACTAGCGGAAAGCTCCTACAATGAGCAGTTCTTC; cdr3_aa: CASSEEWGLAESSYNEQFF
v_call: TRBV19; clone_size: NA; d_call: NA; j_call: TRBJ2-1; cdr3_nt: TGTGCCAGTAGGGGATTAGCCGGCAATGAGCAGTTCTTC; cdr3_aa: CASRGLAGNEQFF
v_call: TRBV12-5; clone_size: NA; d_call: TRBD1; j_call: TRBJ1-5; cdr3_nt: TGTGCTAGTGGTTTGGTAGGGGGCAGGGGTCAGCCCCAGCATTTT; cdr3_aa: CASGLVGGRGQPQHF
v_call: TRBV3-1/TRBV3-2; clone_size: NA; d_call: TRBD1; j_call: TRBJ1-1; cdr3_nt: TGTGCCAGCAGCCCGAGACAGGGCCCAGGTTCTGAAGCTTTCTTT; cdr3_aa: CASSPRQGPGSEAFF
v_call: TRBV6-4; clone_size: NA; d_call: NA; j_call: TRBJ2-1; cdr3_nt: TGTGCCAGCAGTGACCGGCGGGGCTCCTACAATGAGCAGTTCTTC; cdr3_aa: CASSDRRGSYNEQFF
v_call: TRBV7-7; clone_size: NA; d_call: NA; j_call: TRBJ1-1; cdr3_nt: TGTGCCAGCAGCTTAAGAATGAACACTGAAGCTTTCTTT; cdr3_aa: CASSLRMNTEAFF
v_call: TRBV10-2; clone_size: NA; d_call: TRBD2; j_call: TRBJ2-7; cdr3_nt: TGCGCCAGCAGTTCTGGCGGGAGCTACGAGCAGTACTTC; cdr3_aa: CASSSGGSYEQYF
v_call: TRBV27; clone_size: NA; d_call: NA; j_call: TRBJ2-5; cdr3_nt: TGTGCCAGCAGCCTATTAGGAGGGGAGACCCAGTACTTC; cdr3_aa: CASSLLGGETQYF
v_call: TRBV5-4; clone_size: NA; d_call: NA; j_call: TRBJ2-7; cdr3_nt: TGTGCCAGCAGAAAGGAGGAGCTCTCCTACGAGCAGTACTTC; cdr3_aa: CASRKEELSYEQYF
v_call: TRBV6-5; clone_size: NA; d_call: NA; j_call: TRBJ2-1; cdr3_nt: TGTGCCAGCACGGCGGCCCAATCCTACAATGAGCAGTTCTTC; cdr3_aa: CASTAAQSYNEQFF
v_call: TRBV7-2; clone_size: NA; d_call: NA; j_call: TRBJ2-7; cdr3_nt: TGTGCCAGCAGCTTAGGCCCAGACTACGAGCAGTACTTC; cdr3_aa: CASSLGPDYEQYF
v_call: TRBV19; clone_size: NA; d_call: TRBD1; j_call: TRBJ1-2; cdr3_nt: TGTGCCAGTAGTATTACAGGGGCCTATGGCTACACCTTC; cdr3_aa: CASSITGAYGYTF
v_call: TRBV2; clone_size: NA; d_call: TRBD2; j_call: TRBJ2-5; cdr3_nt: TGTGCCAGCAGCGGACCCCCGCGGGAGGAGACCCAGTACTTC; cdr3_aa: CASSGPPREETQYF
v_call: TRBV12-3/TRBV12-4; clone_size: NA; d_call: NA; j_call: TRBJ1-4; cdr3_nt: TGTGCCAGCTTTGGAGGGTGGGATGAAAAACTGTTTTTT; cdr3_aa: CASFGGWDEKLFF
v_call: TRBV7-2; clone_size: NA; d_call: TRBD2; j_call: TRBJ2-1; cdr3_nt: TGTGCCAGCAGCTTAGGGGGACTAGCGGGAGATGAGCAGTTCTTC; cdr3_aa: CASSLGGLAGDEQFF
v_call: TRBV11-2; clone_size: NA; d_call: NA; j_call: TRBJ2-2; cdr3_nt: TGTGCCAGCAGCTTAGTAGTAGGGCGCGCCGGGGAGCTGTTTTTT; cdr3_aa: CASSLVVGRAGELFF
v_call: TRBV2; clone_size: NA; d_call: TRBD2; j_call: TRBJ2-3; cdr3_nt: TGTGCCAGCAGTGAAACACTAGCGGGAGGCGGAGATACGCAGTATTTT; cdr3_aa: CASSETLAGGGDTQYF
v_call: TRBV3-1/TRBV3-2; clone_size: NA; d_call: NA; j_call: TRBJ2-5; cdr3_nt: TGTGCCAGCAGCCAAAGGTTGGGCGGAGGGGGGGAGACCCAGTACTTC; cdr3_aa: CASSQRLGGGGETQYF
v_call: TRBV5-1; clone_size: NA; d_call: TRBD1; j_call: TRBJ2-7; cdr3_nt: TGCGCCAGCAGCCCCAGATCCGACAGGGCCTACGAGCAGTACTTC; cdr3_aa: CASSPRSDRAYEQYF
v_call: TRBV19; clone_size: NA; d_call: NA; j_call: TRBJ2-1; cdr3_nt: TGTGCCAGTAGCTCGGAAAACTACAATGAGCAGTTCTTC; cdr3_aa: CASSSENYNEQFF
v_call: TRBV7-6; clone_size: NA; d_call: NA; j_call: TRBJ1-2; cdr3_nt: TGTGCCAGCAGCCAAAGGACAGACGACTATGGCTACACCTTC; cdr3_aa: CASSQRTDDYGYTF
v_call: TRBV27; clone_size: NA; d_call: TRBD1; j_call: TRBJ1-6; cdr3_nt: TGTGCCAGCAGTGGACGGACAGGGAGCTCCTATAATTCACCCCTCCACTTT; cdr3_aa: CASSGRTGSSYNSPLHF
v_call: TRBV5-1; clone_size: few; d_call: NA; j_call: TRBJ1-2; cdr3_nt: TGCGCCAGCAGCTTGGGGGTCAGTCCCGATGGCTACACCTTC; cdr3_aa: CASSLGVSPDGYTF
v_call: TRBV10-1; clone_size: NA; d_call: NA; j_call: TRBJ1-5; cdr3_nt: TGCGCCAGCAGTGCAGGCCGGACAGCGGAGTTACCTTATAGCAATCAGCCCCAGCATTTT; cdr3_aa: CASSAGRTAELPYSNQPQHF
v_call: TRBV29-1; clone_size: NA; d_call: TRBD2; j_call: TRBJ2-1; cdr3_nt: TGCAGCGTTCCCAGGGGGGGACTAGCGGGAGAGTATGAGCAGTTCTTC; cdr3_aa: CSVPRGGLAGEYEQFF
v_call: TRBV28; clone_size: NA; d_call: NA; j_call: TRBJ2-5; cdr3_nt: TGTGCCAGCAGTGGGGGGGACGGACAGTACCAAGAGACCCAGTACTTC; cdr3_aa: CASSGGDGQYQETQYF
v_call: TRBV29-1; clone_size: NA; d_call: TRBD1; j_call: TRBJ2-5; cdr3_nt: TGCAGCGTTAACAGCCGGGACAGGGTGTGGGAGACCCAGTACTTC; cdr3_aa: CSVNSRDRVWETQYF
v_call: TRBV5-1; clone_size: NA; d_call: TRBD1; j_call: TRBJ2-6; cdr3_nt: TGCGCCAGCAGCGAACAGGGGGCAGGCTCTGGGGCCAACGTCCTGACTTTC; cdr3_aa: CASSEQGAGSGANVLTF
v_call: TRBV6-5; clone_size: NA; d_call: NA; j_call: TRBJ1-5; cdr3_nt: TGTGCCAGCAGTTACTCTTACCATAGCAATCAGCCCCAGCATTTT; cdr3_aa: CASSYSYHSNQPQHF
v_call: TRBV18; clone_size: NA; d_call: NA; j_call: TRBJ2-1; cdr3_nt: TGTGCCAGCTCACCTTCCCGGGGCTCCTACAATGAGCAGTTCTTC; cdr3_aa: CASSPSRGSYNEQFF
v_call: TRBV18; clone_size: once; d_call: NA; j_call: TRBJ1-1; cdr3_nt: TGTGCCAGCTCCCCCCCGACCGTGAACACTGAAGCTTTCTTT; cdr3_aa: CASSPPTVNTEAFF
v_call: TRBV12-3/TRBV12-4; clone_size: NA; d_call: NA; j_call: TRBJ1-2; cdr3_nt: TGTGCCAGCAGTTTTTCTGATGGCTACACCTTC; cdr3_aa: CASSFSDGYTF
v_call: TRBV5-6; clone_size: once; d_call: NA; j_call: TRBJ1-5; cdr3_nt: TGTGCCAGCAGCTTTAGGACGGGGACCTTTAGCAATCAGCCCCAGCATTTT; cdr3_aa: CASSFRTGTFSNQPQHF
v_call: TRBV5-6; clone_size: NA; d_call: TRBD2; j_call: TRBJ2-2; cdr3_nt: TGTGCCAGCAGCTTGGCGGGAGGGAGCGCCTCGAACACCGGGGAGCTGTTTTTT; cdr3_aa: CASSLAGGSASNTGELFF